The 17 T cell receptor beta chains in this list originate from one sample, sequenced in a study of control samples from healthy donors and cancer patients. Method: immunoSEQ multiplex PCR; TCRdb's copy keeps in-frame clones and lacks some. This repertoire shows 190,000 or so clones, 90% to 95% found once; its top ten account for about 1.6%. Sample: blood. The receptors derive from a man aged 18 to 29 in good health.

V usage is TRBV3-1 (or the pseudogene TRBV3-2) and J usage is TRBJ1-1, with a tentative D call TRBD1 (5 bases). The V and J ends lost 4 bases and 5 bases respectively, with 26 bases between them. Per germline, CDR1 LGHDT and CDR2 YNNKEL (reference sequence). The CDR3 length is 18 residues. The CDR3 sequence: CASSLHPPGLITRTEAFF. The CDR3 DNA follows: TGTGCCAGCAGCCTCCATCCGCCGGGACTCATAACAAGGACTGAAGCTTTCTTT.

V is TRBV27 and J is TRBJ1-4; D unclear. Trimming pared 3 bases from V and 4 bases from J, leaving 15 bases between. Germline CDR1 is MNHEY and CDR2 is SMNVEV (reference sequence). CDR3 size: 16 residues. The CDR3 sequence is CASSFSAVEGNEKLFF. CDR3 DNA: TGTGCCAGCAGTTTTTCGGCGGTCGAGGGTAATGAAAAACTGTTTTTT.

V gene TRBV12-3 or TRBV12-4 combines with J gene TRBJ2-3; D is undetermined. CDR3 length equals 12 residues. V was cut by 6 bases and J by 0 bases, with 4 bases left in between. The CDR3 region is CASRTSTDTQYF. DNA for the CDR3: TGTGCCAGCAGAACTAGCACAGATACGCAGTATTTT.

This clone was picked up one time. The chain has TRBV27 and TRBJ2-1; TRBD1 is a possible D gene (6 bases). CDR3 length: 15 residues. CDR1 is MNHEY and CDR2 is SMNVEV in the germline V gene (reference sequence). The V gene lost 5 bases and the J gene lost 1 base, with 12 bases spanning the gap. In DNA form, the CDR3 reads TGTGCCAGCAGTAAACAGGGTAGATCCTACAATGAGCAGTTCTTC. Translating it yields CASSKQGRSYNEQFF.

The genes are TRBV5-1 and TRBJ1-2, with 7 nucleotides matching TRBD1. Per the germline V gene, CDR1 is SGHRS and CDR2 is YFSETQ. V shed 4 bases, J shed 10 bases, and the junction held 16 bases outside the gene matches. This CDR3 has 15 residues. The DNA for the CDR3 is TGCGCCAGCAGCATCCGGGACAGTAGGTCCCTATCCTACACCTTC. Encoded protein: CASSIRDSRSLSYTF. The entire variable domain, with the rest obtained from reference TRBV5-1 and TRBJ1-2, is as follows: KAGVTQTPRYLIKTRGQQVTLSCSPISGHRSVSWYQQTPGQGLQFLFEYFSETQRNKGNFPGRFSGRQFSNSRSEMNVSTLELGDSALYLCASSIRDSRSLSYTFGSGTRLTVV.

The chain combines TRBV6-4 with TRBJ2-1; 10 bases map to TRBD2. CDR1 is MRHNA and CDR2 is SNTAGT in the germline V gene. V shed 3 bases and J 13 bases; nucleotides not matched to a gene: 6. There are 13 residues in the CDR3. CDR3 amino acids: CASSEGSGGAQFF. The CDR3 DNA reads TGTGCCAGCAGTGAGGGGAGCGGGGGGGCCCAGTTCTTC.

The gene calls are TRBV24-1 and TRBJ1-2; tentative D call: TRBD1 (6 bases). The CDR3 sequence is 11 residues long. V was pared by 7 bases and J by 8 bases, with 10 bases between. The V gene's germline CDR1 is KGHDR and CDR2 SFDVKD. The CDR3 bases are TGTGCCACCAGCAAGGGACAAGGCTACACCTTC. This gives the protein CATSKGQGYTF.

A single count supports this clone. This sequence joins TRBV5-4 and TRBJ1-2, with D possibly TRBD1 on 6 matching bases. Between the trimmed V and J ends, which lost 3 bases and 3 bases, there was a span of 15 bases. Germline assignment: CDR1 SGHNT and CDR2 YYREEE (reference sequence). This CDR3 is 15 amino acids long. DNA for the CDR3: TGTGCCAGCAGCTCGTCCAAGGGGGGAGACTATGGCTACACCTTC. This encodes CASSSSKGGDYGYTF.

The J gene is TRBJ1-3, the V gene TRBV7-3, with 7 bases lining up with TRBD1. The trim removed 7 bases at V and 2 bases at J, leaving 14 bases unmatched. Germline CDR1 is SGHTA and CDR2 is FQGTGA. The CDR3 has 17 residues. CDR3 protein: CASTYSSTGEAGNTIYF. CDR3 DNA: TGTGCCAGCACCTATTCTTCAACAGGGGAAGCTGGAAACACCATATATTTT.

The chain combines TRBV18 with TRBJ2-4; D gene unclear. CDR3 length equals 12 residues. CDR1 and CDR2 (germline): KGHSH, LQKENI. Trimming pared 0 bases from V and 9 bases from J, leaving 6 bases between. CDR3 nucleotides: TGTGCCAGCTCACCACCGGGTAGCATTCAGTACTTC. It specifies CASSPPGSIQYF.

V usage is TRBV4-1 and J usage is TRBJ2-5; 7 bases match TRBD2. The CDR3 covers 15 residues. In germline, CDR1 is MGHRA, CDR2 YSYEKL. V shed 3 bases, J shed 3 bases, and the junction held 7 bases outside the gene matches. CDR3 nucleotide sequence: TGCGCCAGCAGCCAGGATAGACTAGCCGAAGAGACCCAGTACTTC. This encodes CASSQDRLAEETQYF.

The chain carries TRBV2 and TRBJ1-1; 9 bases agree with TRBD1. In germline, CDR1 is SNHLY, CDR2 FYNNEI. Trimming took 8 bases from V and 6 from J; bases not matched to a gene: 10. The CDR3 consists of 14 residues. Here the CDR3 reads CASDDSGTGSEAFF. CDR3 nucleotides: TGTGCCAGCGATGATTCCGGGACAGGGTCTGAAGCTTTCTTT.

This chain connects TRBV5-1 to TRBJ2-3; 9 bases line up with TRBD2. From germline, CDR1 is SGHRS and CDR2 YFSETQ. The V gene end was trimmed by 2 bases and the J gene end by 3 bases; junction bases not matched to a gene: 1. The CDR3 sequence is 14 residues long. For the CDR3, the DNA is TGCGCCAGCAGCTTCGGACTAGCGACAGATACGCAGTATTTT. Encoded protein: CASSFGLATDTQYF.

The sample holds a few counts of this clone. J is TRBJ1-2 and V is TRBV5-1; the D is unclear. The germline V gene has CDR1 SGHRS and CDR2 YFSETQ. V lost 8 bases and J 8 bases, leaving 13 bases between the germline ends. The CDR3 extends over 11 amino acids. CDR3 sequence: CASGGAEGYTF. Written as DNA, the CDR3 is TGCGCCAGTGGCGGTGCCGAAGGCTACACCTTC.

The chain recombines TRBV5-5 with TRBJ1-6; D might be TRBD1 (6 bases). Per the germline V gene, CDR1 is SGHKS and CDR2 is YYEKEE (reference sequence). This CDR3 is 16 amino acids long. V was clipped by 1 base and J by 4 bases, with 12 bases between them. DNA of the CDR3: TGTGCCAGCAGCTTGCCCGGGACACGATATAATTCACCCCTCCACTTT. Protein: CASSLPGTRYNSPLHF.

The rearrangement uses TRBV5-6 and TRBJ2-2; D is ambiguous. V gave up 2 bases and J gave up 1 base, with 9 bases separating them. Germline CDR1 SGHDT, CDR2 YYEEEE. The CDR3 has 15 amino acids. The CDR3 bases are TGTGCCAGCAGCTTTGTCTCTCGGAACACCGGGGAGCTGTTTTTT. Amino acids: CASSFVSRNTGELFF.

V gene TRBV12-5 combines with J gene TRBJ1-3, with D hard to call. The germline V gene encodes CDR1 LGHNT and CDR2 FRNRAP. The germline V and J ends were trimmed by 7 bases and 10 bases, with 17 bases remaining between them. CDR3 size: 13 residues. CDR3 loop: CASAPPADWTIYF. The CDR3 region has the DNA TGTGCTAGTGCCCCCCCGGCAGACTGGACCATATATTTT.